Given below is one T cell receptor (beta chain) in context. The CDR3 loop spans 15 amino acids. From germline, CDR1 is SGHVS and CDR2 FQNEAQ. J was trimmed by 0 bases and V by 4 bases; bases with no gene match: 2. TCRdb's table, derived via immunoSEQ multiplex PCR, lists solely in-frame clones and lacks some. This table holds about 17,000 clones, 70% to 90% found once. This entry belongs to a study of OX40 agonist ivuxolimab in advanced cancers. The sequencing used CD4+ or CD8+ T cells sorted from blood, collected in a trial of the OX40 agonist ivuxolimab. The receptor comes from an adult with an advanced solid tumor such as melanoma, head and neck, liver or kidney cancer. The V and J genes are TRBV7-8 and TRBJ1-3, with TRBD1 identical over 8 bases. CDR3 protein: CASSSDRVSGNTIYF. CDR3 nucleotides: TGTGCCAGCAGCTCGGACAGGGTCTCTGGAAACACCATATATTTT.